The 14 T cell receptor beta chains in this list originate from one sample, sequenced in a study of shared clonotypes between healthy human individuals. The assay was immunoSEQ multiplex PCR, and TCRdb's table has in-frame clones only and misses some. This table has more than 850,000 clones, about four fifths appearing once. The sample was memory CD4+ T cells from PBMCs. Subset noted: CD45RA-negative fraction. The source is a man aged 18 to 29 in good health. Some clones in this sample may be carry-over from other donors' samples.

Here the CDR3 reads CASSQDLGHRVNTEAFF. DNA for the CDR3: TGTGCCAGCAGCCAAGATCTTGGGCACAGAGTGAACACTGAAGCTTTCTTT. The V call is TRBV14, the J call TRBJ1-1; D is uncertain. The V end was cut by 0 bases, the J end by 0 bases, with 14 bases between. Germline V gene data show CDR1 as SGHDN and CDR2 as FVKESK. This CDR3 region has 17 residues.

The CDR3 DNA reads TGTGCCAGCAGTTTACCGACGACAGCTTACGAGCAGTACTTC. Protein sequence: CASSLPTTAYEQYF. The rearrangement uses TRBV28 and TRBJ2-7; TRBD1 might be the D (5 bases). V shed 2 bases and J shed 4 bases, with 12 bases lying between them. The CDR3 spans 14 residues. Germline CDR1 reads MDHEN; CDR2 reads SYDVKM.

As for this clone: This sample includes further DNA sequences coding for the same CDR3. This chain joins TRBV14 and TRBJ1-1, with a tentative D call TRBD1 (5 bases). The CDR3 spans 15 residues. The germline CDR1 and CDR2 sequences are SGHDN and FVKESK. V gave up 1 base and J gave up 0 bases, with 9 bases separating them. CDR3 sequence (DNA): TGTGCCAGCAGCCAAGTGAGGGACCTGAACACTGAAGCTTTCTTT. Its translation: CASSQVRDLNTEAFF.

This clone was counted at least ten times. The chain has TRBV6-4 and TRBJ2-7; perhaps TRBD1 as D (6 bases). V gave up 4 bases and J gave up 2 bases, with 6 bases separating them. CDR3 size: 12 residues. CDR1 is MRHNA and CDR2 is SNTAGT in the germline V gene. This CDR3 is CASSGDTYEQYF. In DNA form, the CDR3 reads TGTGCCAGCAGTGGGGACACCTACGAGCAGTACTTC.

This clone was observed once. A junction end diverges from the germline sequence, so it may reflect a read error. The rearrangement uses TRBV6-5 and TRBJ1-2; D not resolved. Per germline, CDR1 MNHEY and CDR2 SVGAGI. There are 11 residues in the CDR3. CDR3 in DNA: TGTGCCAGCAATTCCCCGGGAGGCTACACTTTC. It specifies CASNSPGGYTF.

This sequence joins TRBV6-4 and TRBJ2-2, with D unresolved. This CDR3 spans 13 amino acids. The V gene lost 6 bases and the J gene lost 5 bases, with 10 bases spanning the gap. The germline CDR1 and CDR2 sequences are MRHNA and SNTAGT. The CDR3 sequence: CASRDRPTGELFF. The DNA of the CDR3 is TGTGCCAGCAGAGACCGACCTACCGGGGAGCTGTTTTTT.

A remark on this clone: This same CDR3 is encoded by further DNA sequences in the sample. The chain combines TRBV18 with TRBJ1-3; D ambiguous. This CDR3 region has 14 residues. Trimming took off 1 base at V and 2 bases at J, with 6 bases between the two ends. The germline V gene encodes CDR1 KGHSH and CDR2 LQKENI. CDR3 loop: CASSPQEAGNTIYF. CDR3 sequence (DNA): TGTGCCAGCTCACCACAGGAGGCTGGAAACACCATATATTTT. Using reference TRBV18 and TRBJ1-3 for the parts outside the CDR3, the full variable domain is NAGVMQNPRHLVRRRGQEARLRCSPMKGHSHVYWYRQLPEEGLKFMVYLQKENIIDESGMPKERFSAEFPKEGPSILRIQQVVRGDSAAYFCASSPQEAGNTIYFGEGSWLTVV.

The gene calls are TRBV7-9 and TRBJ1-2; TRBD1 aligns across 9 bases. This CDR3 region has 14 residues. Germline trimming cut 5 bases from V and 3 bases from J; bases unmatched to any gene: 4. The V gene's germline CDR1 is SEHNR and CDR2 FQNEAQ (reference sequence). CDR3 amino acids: CASSPWTGDYGYTF. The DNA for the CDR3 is TGTGCCAGCAGCCCATGGACAGGGGACTATGGCTACACCTTC.

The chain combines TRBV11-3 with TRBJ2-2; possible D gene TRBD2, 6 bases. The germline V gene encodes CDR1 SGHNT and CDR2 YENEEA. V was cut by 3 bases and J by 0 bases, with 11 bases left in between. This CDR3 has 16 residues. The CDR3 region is CASSFGGTSNTGELFF. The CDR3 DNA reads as TGTGCCAGCAGCTTTGGTGGGACTTCGAACACCGGGGAGCTGTTTTTT.

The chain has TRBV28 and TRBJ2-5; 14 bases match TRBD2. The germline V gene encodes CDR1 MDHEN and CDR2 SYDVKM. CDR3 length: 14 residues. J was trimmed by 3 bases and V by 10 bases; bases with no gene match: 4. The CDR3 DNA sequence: TGTGCCACCAAGACTAGCGGGGGGGAAGAGACCCAGTACTTC. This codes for CATKTSGGEETQYF.

In nucleotides, the CDR3 is TGTGCCAGCAGTTTCGGGGGGCCACAGTTCTTC. This sequence encodes CASSFGGPQFF. The chain has TRBV27 and TRBJ2-1, with D tentatively TRBD2 (7 bases). Germline V gene data show CDR1 as MNHEY and CDR2 as SMNVEV (reference sequence). The V end lost 3 bases, the J end lost 13 bases, and 10 bases lay between the germline ends. This CDR3 region has 11 residues.

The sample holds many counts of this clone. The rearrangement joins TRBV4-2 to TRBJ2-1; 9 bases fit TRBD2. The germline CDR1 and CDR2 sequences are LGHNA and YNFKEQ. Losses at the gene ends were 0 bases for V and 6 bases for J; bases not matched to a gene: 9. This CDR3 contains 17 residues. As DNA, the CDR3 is TGTGCCAGCAGCCAAGATCGGGGACTAGCCCTAATCAATGAGCAGTTCTTC. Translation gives CASSQDRGLALINEQFF.

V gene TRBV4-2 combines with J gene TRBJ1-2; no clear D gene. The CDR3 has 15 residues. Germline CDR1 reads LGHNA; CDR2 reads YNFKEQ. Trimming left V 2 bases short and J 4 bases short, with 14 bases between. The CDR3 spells CASSQNTASPYGYTF. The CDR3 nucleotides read TGTGCCAGCAGCCAAAATACAGCGTCTCCCTATGGCTACACCTTC.

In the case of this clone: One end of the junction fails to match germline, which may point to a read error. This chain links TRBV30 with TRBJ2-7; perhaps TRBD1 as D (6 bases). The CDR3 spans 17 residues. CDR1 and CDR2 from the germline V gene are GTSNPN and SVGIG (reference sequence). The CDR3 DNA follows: TGTGCCTGGCGTGTGGGGTTAGGGGGAAACCTACCGGGGGAGCAGTACTTC. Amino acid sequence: CAWRVGLGGNLPGEQYF. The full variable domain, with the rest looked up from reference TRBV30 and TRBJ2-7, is SQTIHQWPATLVQPVGSPLSLECTVEGTSNPNLYWYRQAAGRGLQLLFYSVGIGQISSEVPQNLSASRPQDRQFILSSKKLLLSDSGFYLCAWRVGLGGNLPGEQYFGPGTRLTVT.